One sample yielded the 13 T cell receptor beta chains listed below, sequenced in a study of CD8 T cells in ankylosing spondylitis. TCRdb analysed the 5' RACE reads with MiXCR anew, one entry per CDR3 protein. The data show just over 150,000 distinct CDR3 sequences, around 16% seen once. Sequenced input: blood, either unsorted or a sorted T cell fraction (not recorded which). These receptors were obtained from a male donor with ankylosing spondylitis or in good health (not recorded which).

The V call is TRBV7-3, the J call TRBJ2-1, with D possibly being TRBD2 (5 bases). CDR3 length: 11 residues. Germline loops: CDR1 SGHTA, CDR2 FQGTGA. Between the trimmed V and J ends, which lost 6 bases and 15 bases, there was a span of 15 bases. The CDR3 sequence is CASRQGLKWFF. The DNA of the CDR3 is TGTGCCAGCAGACAAGGACTGAAGTGGTTCTTC. Looking up the rest from reference TRBV7-3 and TRBJ2-1 gives the full variable domain: GAGVSQTPSNKVTEKGKYVELRCDPISGHTALYWYRQSLGQGPEFLIYFQGTGAADDSGLPNDRFFAVRPEGSVSTLKIQRTERGDSAVYLCASRQGLKWFFGPGTRLTVL.

The CDR3 region has the DNA TGCAGTGCTAGAAACCCACTAGCGGGCTCCTACAATGAGCAGTTCTTC. Amino acid sequence: CSARNPLAGSYNEQFF. The rearrangement links TRBV20-1 to TRBJ2-1; 9 bases fit TRBD2. This CDR3 comprises 16 residues. Germline values: CDR1 DFQATT, CDR2 SNEGSKA (reference sequence). J lost 0 bases, V lost 2 bases, and 5 bases had no gene match.

CDR3 in amino acids: CSARGRQAEAFF. CDR3 bases: TGCAGTGCCAGGGGTAGGCAGGCTGAAGCTTTCTTT. V usage is TRBV20-1 and J usage is TRBJ1-1; D perhaps matches TRBD1 (6 bases). The CDR3 contains 12 residues. CDR1 DFQATT and CDR2 SNEGSKA come from the germline V gene (reference sequence). The V gene lost 6 bases and the J gene lost 6 bases, with 14 bases spanning the gap.

As DNA, the CDR3 is TGCAGTGCTAGAGGGGGACAGGGAACTTCACCCCTCCACTTT. This sequence encodes CSARGGQGTSPLHF. This sequence joins TRBV20-1 and TRBJ1-6; 9 nucleotides align to TRBD1. Germline V gene sequence: CDR1 DFQATT, CDR2 SNEGSKA (reference sequence). The CDR3 has 14 amino acids. Losses at the gene ends were 1 base for V and 9 bases for J; bases not matched to a gene: 4.

CDR3 coding DNA: TGTGCCAGCAGTGAAGGTTCGGTTCTCTTCCGTTACGAGCAGTACTTC. It yields the protein CASSEGSVLFRYEQYF. This rearrangement joins TRBV2 to TRBJ2-7; no reliable D call. Trimming removed 1 base from V and 4 bases from J, with 17 bases in between. Germline V lookup: CDR1 SNHLY, CDR2 FYNNEI. CDR3 size: 16 residues.

This chain joins TRBV10-3 and TRBJ2-1; the D gene is possibly TRBD2 (6 bases). The CDR3 is 15 residues long. Per germline, CDR1 ENHRY and CDR2 SYGVKD. Trimming cost V 3 bases and J 8 bases, with 17 bases left between them. The CDR3: CAISDDGGRRHEQFF. The CDR3, as DNA: TGTGCCATCAGTGACGACGGAGGGCGCAGGCATGAGCAGTTCTTC.

This clonotype was detected a few times. The chain couples TRBV5-1 to TRBJ2-7, with 9 bases that match TRBD1. V lost 4 bases, J lost 7 bases, and 18 bases stayed unmatched. CDR1 and CDR2 (germline): SGHRS, YFSETQ. The CDR3 sequence is 17 residues long. For the CDR3, the DNA is TGCGCCAGCAGCCCTCAGGACAGGGGCATTTTTTCGAGGGAGCAGTACTTC. This encodes CASSPQDRGIFSREQYF.

In this sample, this clonotype turned up many times. The J gene is TRBJ2-2, the V gene TRBV29-1, with a tentative D call TRBD1 (6 bases). The CDR3 extends over 14 amino acids. Deletions cut 4 bases from V and 2 bases from J, with 11 bases between. CDR1 is SQVTM and CDR2 is ANQGSEA in the germline V gene. The CDR3 is CSVVYRDNTGELFF. CDR3 nucleotides: TGCAGCGTTGTGTACAGGGACAACACCGGGGAGCTGTTTTTT.

This clonotype was observed many times. The chain combines TRBV20-1 with TRBJ2-1; TRBD2 matches 10 bases. The CDR3 runs 13 residues. Germline V gene lookup returns CDR1 DFQATT and CDR2 SNEGSKA (reference sequence). V lost 6 bases and J lost 5; bases outside the gene matches: 4. The DNA of the CDR3 is TGCAGTGCGTCCGGGACTAGCGACAATGAGCAGTTCTTC. Protein product: CSASGTSDNEQFF.

A few counts support this clonotype. The chain recombines TRBV30 with TRBJ2-3, with 7 bases fitting TRBD2. Trimming at V came to 1 base and at J to 4 bases, leaving 8 bases not matched to a gene. From germline, CDR1 is GTSNPN and CDR2 SVGIG (reference sequence). CDR3 length equals 15 residues. CDR3 coding DNA: TGTGCCTGGAGTGAGCCAGCGGGACTTCCAGATACGCAGTATTTT. This translates into CAWSEPAGLPDTQYF.

This clonotype appeared many times. The chain uses TRBV28 and TRBJ1-2, with a tentative D call TRBD1 (6 bases). The V and J ends lost 4 bases and 3 bases respectively, with 12 bases between them. The CDR3 has 14 residues. Germline lookup yields CDR1 MDHEN and CDR2 SYDVKM. The CDR3 coding sequence is TGTGCCAGCAGTTCGAGGGGGGATGACTATGGCTACACCTTC. It is translated as CASSSRGDDYGYTF.

This clonotype was found a few times. V usage is TRBV11-2 and J usage is TRBJ2-1, with 7 nucleotides matching TRBD2. The J segment lost 6 bases and the V segment lost 1 base, leaving 3 bases of the junction unmatched. The CDR3 extends over 14 amino acids. Germline CDR1 and CDR2: SGHAT and FQNNGV. CDR3 sequence reads: CASSLAGGLNEQFF. CDR3 coding DNA: TGTGCCAGCAGCTTAGCGGGAGGCCTCAATGAGCAGTTCTTC.

V gene TRBV20-1 combines with J gene TRBJ1-5, with no clear D. This CDR3 contains 16 residues. Between the trimmed V and J ends, which lost 0 bases and 5 bases, there was a span of 17 bases. Germline V gene data show CDR1 as DFQATT and CDR2 as SNEGSKA (reference sequence). The CDR3 protein is CSARDLVGGIHQPQHF. The CDR3 DNA is TGCAGTGCTAGAGATTTGGTGGGCGGGATCCATCAGCCCCAGCATTTT.